Each of the 17 T cell receptor beta chains below was sequenced from the same sample in a study of PD-1 blockade in classical Hodgkin lymphoma. Assay: immunoSEQ multiplex PCR; the TCRdb copy retains only in-frame clones and omits some. The sample lists tens of thousands of clones, around 91% seen once, with about 15% in the top ten. The time point here: cycle 4 day 1 (C4D1), after 6 weeks of nivolumab. All patients relapsed after autologous stem cell transplantation, and brentuximab vedotin exposure varied. The input for sequencing was peripheral blood mononuclear cells (PBMCs), taken before the fourth cycle of nivolumab. These receptors all come from a human donor with classical Hodgkin lymphoma.

The V call is TRBV30, the J call TRBJ2-3, with 13 bases lining up with TRBD2. Unmatched junction bases numbered 15, after V lost 0 bases and J lost 3 bases. CDR1 and CDR2 (germline): GTSNPN, SVGIG (reference sequence). The CDR3 totals 20 residues. CDR3 sequence reads: CAWSVPGLAGDRQATDTQYF. The CDR3 region has the DNA TGTGCCTGGAGTGTACCTGGACTAGCGGGAGACAGGCAGGCGACAGATACGCAGTATTTT.

The chain links TRBV13 to TRBJ1-2, with D uncertain. CDR1 PRHDT and CDR2 FYEKMQ come from the germline V gene (reference sequence). V was shortened by 2 bases and J by 2 bases, with 6 bases between the two germline ends. The CDR3 spans 13 residues. This CDR3 is CASSLRRNYGYTF. As DNA, the CDR3 is TGTGCCAGCAGCTTACGCAGGAACTATGGCTACACCTTC.

This chain joins TRBV30 and TRBJ1-1; D is possibly TRBD1 (6 bases). Germline V gene sequence: CDR1 GTSNPN, CDR2 SVGIG (reference sequence). The V end lost 4 bases, the J end lost 2 bases, and 14 bases lay between the germline ends. The CDR3 consists of 14 residues. The DNA for the CDR3 is TGTGCCTGGACCCTACAGGGTAGAAACACTGAAGCTTTCTTT. Its protein product is CAWTLQGRNTEAFF.

This clone appeared a single time. This chain joins TRBV6-5 and TRBJ1-2; D perhaps matches TRBD1 (6 bases). Germline loops: CDR1 MNHEY, CDR2 SVGAGI. With 7 bases removed from V and 1 base from J, the gap between germline ends came to 10 bases. The CDR3 length is 13 residues. In nucleotides, the CDR3 is TGTGCCAGCAAGGGGGGAATTAACTATGGCTACACCTTC. Its translation: CASKGGINYGYTF.

The chain couples TRBV4-1 to TRBJ2-1; 10 positions agree with TRBD2. Trimming removed 4 bases from V and 3 bases from J; junction bases left unmatched: 9. Germline V gene lookup returns CDR1 MGHRA and CDR2 YSYEKL. The CDR3 covers 17 residues. The CDR3 bases are TGCGCCAGCAGCCGAGGACTAGCGGCCTTGGGCTACAATGAGCAGTTCTTC. As protein: CASSRGLAALGYNEQFF.

This clone showed up just once. V usage is TRBV7-3 and J usage is TRBJ2-3; D perhaps matches TRBD2 (6 bases). The germline V gene encodes CDR1 SGHTA and CDR2 FQGTGA. With 3 bases removed from V and 2 bases from J, the gap between germline ends came to 9 bases. The CDR3 contains 14 residues. DNA for the CDR3: TGTGCCAGCAGCTTCGGGGGACCCACAGATACGCAGTATTTT. It yields the protein CASSFGGPTDTQYF. The full variable domain, in which reference TRBV7-3 and TRBJ2-3 provide the parts outside the CDR3, is GAGVSQTPSNKVTEKGKYVELRCDPISGHTALYWYRQSLGQGPEFLIYFQGTGAADDSGLPNDRFFAVRPEGSVSTLKIQRTERGDSAVYLCASSFGGPTDTQYFGPGTRLTVL.

The V and J genes are TRBV13 and TRBJ1-3; 10 nucleotides line up with TRBD1. Losses at the gene ends were 4 bases for V and 4 bases for J; bases not matched to a gene: 7. CDR1 is PRHDT and CDR2 is FYEKMQ in the germline V gene (reference sequence). The CDR3 covers 16 residues. The CDR3 protein is CASSSTGGGQGNTIYF. The DNA for the CDR3 is TGTGCCAGCAGCTCGACAGGGGGCGGGCAGGGAAACACCATATATTTT.

The genes are TRBV28 and TRBJ1-5; D is undetermined. Germline CDR1 MDHEN, CDR2 SYDVKM. The CDR3 is 12 residues long. Trimming took off 4 bases at V and 5 bases at J, with 6 bases between the two ends. The CDR3 DNA sequence: TGTGCCAGCAGTTCTCTTTATCAGCCCCAGCATTTT. This codes for CASSSLYQPQHF. Variable domain in full (rest from reference TRBV28 and TRBJ1-5): DVKVTQSSRYLVKRTGEKVFLECVQDMDHENMFWYRQDPGLGLRLIYFSYDVKMKEKGDIPEGYSVSREKKERFSLILESASTNQTSMYLCASSSLYQPQHFGDGTRLSIL.

This clone was detected a few times. The rearrangement links TRBV6-5 to TRBJ2-1, with a weak D call TRBD1 (6 bases). Germline CDR1 is MNHEY and CDR2 is SVGAGI. The CDR3 is made up of 14 amino acids. Trimming pared 2 bases from V and 8 bases from J, leaving 13 bases between. Here the CDR3 reads CASSYTQGRDEQFF. In DNA form, the CDR3 reads TGTGCCAGCAGTTACACACAGGGCCGGGATGAGCAGTTCTTC.

This clone was observed a few times. Here the CDR3 DNA reads TGTGCCAGCAGCGTCGGTCAGGGTGGAAACACCATATATTTT. This encodes CASSVGQGGNTIYF. This chain joins TRBV9 and TRBJ1-3, with D perhaps TRBD1 (5 bases). Germline V CDR1 and CDR2: SGDLS, YYNGEE. V was cut by 2 bases and J by 3 bases, with 9 bases left in between. The CDR3 runs to 14 residues. Complete variable domain (other parts from reference TRBV9 and TRBJ1-3): DSGVTQTPKHLITATGQRVTLRCSPRSGDLSVYWYQQSLDQGLQFLIQYYNGEERAKGNILERFSAQQFPDLHSELNLSSLELGDSALYFCASSVGQGGNTIYFGEGSWLTVV.

The V call is TRBV7-3, the J call TRBJ2-7; the match to TRBD2 covers 7 bases. CDR3 length: 16 amino acids. Trimming removed 5 bases from V and 1 base from J; junction bases left unmatched: 11. Looked up from germline, CDR1 is SGHTA and CDR2 is FQGTGA. CDR3 sequence (DNA): TGTGCCAGCAGCCTCGACGGGGCAGCGGGATCCTACGAGCAGTACTTC. Protein: CASSLDGAAGSYEQYF.

The CDR3 DNA follows: TGCGCCAGCGGACCCAGCGGGACAGGAGAGACCCAGTACTTC. Translation gives CASGPSGTGETQYF. The gene calls are TRBV5-1 and TRBJ2-5, with D perhaps matching TRBD1 (8 bases). CDR1 and CDR2 (germline): SGHRS, YFSETQ. With 7 bases removed from V and 4 bases from J, the gap between germline ends came to 17 bases. This CDR3 contains 14 residues.

The chain recombines TRBV13 with TRBJ2-5, with 13 bases that match TRBD2. Per germline, CDR1 PRHDT and CDR2 FYEKMQ (reference sequence). CDR3 length: 16 residues. V gave up 4 bases and J gave up 1 base; unmatched junction bases: 3. The CDR3 loop is CASSSRLAGGQETQYF. In nucleotides, the CDR3 is TGTGCCAGCAGCTCGAGACTAGCGGGAGGCCAAGAGACCCAGTACTTC.

The chain combines TRBV30 with TRBJ1-4, with D maybe TRBD1 (5 bases). Germline V gene lookup returns CDR1 GTSNPN and CDR2 SVGIG (reference sequence). Trimming stripped 3 bases from V and 6 bases from J, with 11 bases between. The CDR3 runs 13 residues. CDR3 amino acids: CAWRGTQYEKLFF. In DNA form, the CDR3 reads TGTGCCTGGAGGGGGACGCAATATGAAAAACTGTTTTTT. Full variable domain (outside the CDR3, taken from reference TRBV30 and TRBJ1-4): SQTIHQWPATLVQPVGSPLSLECTVEGTSNPNLYWYRQAAGRGLQLLFYSVGIGQISSEVPQNLSASRPQDRQFILSSKKLLLSDSGFYLCAWRGTQYEKLFFGSGTQLSVL.

The gene calls are TRBV5-4 and TRBJ2-1; TRBD2 is a possible D gene (5 bases). Germline V lookup: CDR1 SGHNT, CDR2 YYREEE (reference sequence). V was cut by 0 bases and J by 14 bases, with 21 bases left in between. The CDR3 is 15 amino acids. The CDR3, as DNA: TGTGCCAGCAGCTTGGAAAGAACGGACTCAGCGTTGGAGTTCTTC. Translating it yields CASSLERTDSALEFF.

The CDR3 protein is CASGRRDRGFVDTQYF. CDR3 DNA sequence: TGTGCCAGTGGCAGGCGGGACAGGGGGTTTGTAGATACGCAGTATTTT. The rearrangement joins TRBV19 to TRBJ2-3; 11 nucleotides match TRBD1. Germline trimming cut 8 bases from V and 5 bases from J; bases unmatched to any gene: 12. This CDR3 is built from 16 residues. Germline V gives CDR1 LNHDA, CDR2 SQIVND (reference sequence). Variable domain in full (rest from reference TRBV19 and TRBJ2-3): DGGITQSPKYLFRKEGQNVTLSCEQNLNHDAMYWYRQDPGQGLRLIYYSQIVNDFQKGDIAEGYSVSREKKESFPLTVTSAQKNPTAFYLCASGRRDRGFVDTQYFGPGTRLTVL.

The chain employs TRBV4-1 and TRBJ1-5; D not resolved. Germline V gene sequence: CDR1 MGHRA, CDR2 YSYEKL. Trimming stripped 0 bases from V and 0 bases from J, with 12 bases between. The CDR3 runs 17 residues. CDR3 coding DNA: TGCGCCAGCAGCCAAGATCGGGCGGAATATAGCAATCAGCCCCAGCATTTT. Its translation is CASSQDRAEYSNQPQHF.